Sequencing of this T cell receptor beta chain was carried out in a study of blood T cell repertoires in COVID-19. Looking at the study overall: Sites in the United States, Italy and Spain provided acute and convalescent COVID-19 samples. Sample material is recorded as cDNA or gDNA derived from T cells, B-cell-depleted T cells, or PBMCs.

In the source study's methods: Reference gene primers were amplified, and this amplification served to estimate nucleated cell counts. Using immunoSEQ multiplex PCR, the repertoire was profiled, and TCRdb retains in-frame clones only, with some absent. V and J calls and clone size come straight from that table; D and trimming were deduced from the DNA. The data hold a few hundred thousand clones, with 85% to 90% observed a single time. In assigning cohorts, the study relied on participant-reported clinical history. This sequence originates from a man younger than 40 who had recovered from COVID-19. The material sequenced was PBMCs or T cells enriched from blood (not recorded which).

CDR3 DNA: TGTGCCAGTGGAGTTTCCAATGAGCAGTTCTTC. Protein sequence: CASGVSNEQFF. V is TRBV12-3 or TRBV12-4 and J is TRBJ2-1; D ambiguous. With 9 bases removed from V and 6 bases from J, the gap between germline ends came to 9 bases. The CDR3 is 11 amino acids.